This T cell receptor beta chain was captured in a study of T cell responses to AZD1222 COVID-19 vaccine. General observations from the study: Spike-specific TCR breadth and depth were elevated following two AZD1222 doses. Targets within unmutated variant regions were reportedly found for nearly half of spike-specific TCRs. Samples come after the peak T cell response, not at day 14.

V lost 0 bases and J lost 4, with 3 bases in between. Looked up from germline, CDR1 is SGHNT and CDR2 is YENEEA. The CDR3 contains 13 residues. Clones were read by immunoSEQ multiplex PCR, and TCRdb kept only the in-frame ones, dropping some. The sample includes 95,000 or so clones, about nine tenths seen only once; the top ten take around 8.4%. Second doses at about 4 or about 12 weeks were pooled. Note on this clone: As yet, its antigen is unknown.

The sequence derives from an adult who received the AZD1222 COVID-19 vaccine. The chain uses TRBV11-3 and TRBJ2-2; D remains ambiguous. The source was peripheral blood, collected 28 days after the second AZD1222 dose. The DNA of the CDR3 is TGTGCCAGCAGCTTAGACGGCACCGGGGAGCTGTTTTTT. It codes for CASSLDGTGELFF.